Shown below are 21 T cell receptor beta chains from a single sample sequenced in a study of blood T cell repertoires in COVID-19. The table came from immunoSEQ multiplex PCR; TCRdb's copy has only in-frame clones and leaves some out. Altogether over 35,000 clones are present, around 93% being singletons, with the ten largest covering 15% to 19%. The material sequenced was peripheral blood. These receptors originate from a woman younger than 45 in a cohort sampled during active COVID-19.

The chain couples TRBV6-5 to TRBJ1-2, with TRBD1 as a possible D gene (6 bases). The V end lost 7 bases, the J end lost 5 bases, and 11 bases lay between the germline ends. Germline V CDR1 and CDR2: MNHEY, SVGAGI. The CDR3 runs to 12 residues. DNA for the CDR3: TGTGCCAGCACCAGGACAGCTTATGGCTACACCTTC. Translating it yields CASTRTAYGYTF.

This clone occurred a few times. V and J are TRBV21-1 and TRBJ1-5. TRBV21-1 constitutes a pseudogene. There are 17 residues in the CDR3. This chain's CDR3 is CASTPCLEHYSNQPQHF. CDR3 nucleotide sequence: TGTGCCAGCACCCCGTGCCTGGAGCATTATAGCAATCAGCCCCAGCATTTT.

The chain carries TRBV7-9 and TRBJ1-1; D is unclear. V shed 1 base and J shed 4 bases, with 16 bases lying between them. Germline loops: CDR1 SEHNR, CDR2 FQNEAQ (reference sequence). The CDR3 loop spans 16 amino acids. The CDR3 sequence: CASSLGGSLSVTEAFF. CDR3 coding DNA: TGTGCCAGCAGCTTAGGAGGTTCCCTAAGTGTCACTGAAGCTTTCTTT.

DNA for the CDR3: TGTGCCAGCAGCATATCCGGGACAGAACAAGAGACCCAGTACTTC. This gives the protein CASSISGTEQETQYF. This chain joins TRBV7-9 and TRBJ2-5; 7 nucleotides agree with TRBD1. V was pared by 5 bases and J by 2 bases, with 8 bases of the junction left unmatched. The CDR3 length is 15 residues. Looked up from germline, CDR1 is SEHNR and CDR2 is FQNEAQ (reference sequence).

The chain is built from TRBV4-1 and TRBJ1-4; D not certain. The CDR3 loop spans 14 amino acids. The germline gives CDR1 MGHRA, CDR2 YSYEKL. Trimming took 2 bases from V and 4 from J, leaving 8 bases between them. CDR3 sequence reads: CASSQQQFNEKLFF. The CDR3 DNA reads TGCGCCAGCAGCCAACAACAGTTTAATGAAAAACTGTTTTTT.

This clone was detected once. DNA for the CDR3: TGTGCCATCATGAGTGGAGCGGGGCTCACAGATACGCAGTATTTT. It is translated as CAIMSGAGLTDTQYF. This chain connects TRBV10-3 to TRBJ2-3, with TRBD2 matching over 7 bases. Germline CDR1 reads ENHRY; CDR2 reads SYGVKD. V lost 7 bases and J lost 2; bases outside the gene matches: 9. The CDR3 sequence is 15 residues long.

The CDR3 region has the DNA TGTGCCAGCTCATCGGACAGGGGGTTTTACCAGCCCCAGCATTTT. Encoded protein: CASSSDRGFYQPQHF. V and J are TRBV18 and TRBJ1-5; 10 nucleotides match TRBD1. Germline values: CDR1 KGHSH, CDR2 LQKENI. The CDR3 loop spans 15 amino acids. V lost 5 bases and J lost 7; bases outside the gene matches: 8.

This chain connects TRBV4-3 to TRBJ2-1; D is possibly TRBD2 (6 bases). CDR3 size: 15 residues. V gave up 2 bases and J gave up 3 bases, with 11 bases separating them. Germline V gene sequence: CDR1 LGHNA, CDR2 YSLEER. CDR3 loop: CASSQPGTGYNEQFF. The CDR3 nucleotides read TGCGCCAGCAGCCAACCCGGGACTGGCTACAATGAGCAGTTCTTC.

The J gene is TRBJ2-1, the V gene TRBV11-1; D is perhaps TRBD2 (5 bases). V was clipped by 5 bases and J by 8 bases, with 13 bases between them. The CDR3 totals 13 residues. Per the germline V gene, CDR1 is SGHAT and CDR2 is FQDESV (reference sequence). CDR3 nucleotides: TGTGCCAGCAGCCCGAGAGGGTGGGATGAGCAGTTCTTC. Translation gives CASSPRGWDEQFF.

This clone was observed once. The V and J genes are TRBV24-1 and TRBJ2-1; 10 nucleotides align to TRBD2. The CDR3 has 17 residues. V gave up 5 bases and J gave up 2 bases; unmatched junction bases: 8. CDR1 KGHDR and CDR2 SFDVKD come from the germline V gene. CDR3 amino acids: CATSAAIAGGAYNEQFF. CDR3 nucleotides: TGTGCCACCAGTGCCGCCATAGCGGGGGGTGCCTACAATGAGCAGTTCTTC.

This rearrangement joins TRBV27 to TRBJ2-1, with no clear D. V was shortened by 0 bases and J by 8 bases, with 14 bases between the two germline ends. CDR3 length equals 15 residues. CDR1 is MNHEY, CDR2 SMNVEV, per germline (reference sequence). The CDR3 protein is CASSLSLSSFDEQFF. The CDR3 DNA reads TGTGCCAGCAGTTTATCCCTCTCTAGTTTTGATGAGCAGTTCTTC.

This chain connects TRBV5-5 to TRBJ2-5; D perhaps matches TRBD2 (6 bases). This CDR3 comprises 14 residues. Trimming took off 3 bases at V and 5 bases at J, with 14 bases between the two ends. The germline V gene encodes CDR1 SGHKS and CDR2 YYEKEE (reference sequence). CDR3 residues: CASSSGDGGETQYF. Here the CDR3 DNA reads TGTGCCAGCAGCTCGGGGGACGGCGGGGAGACCCAGTACTTC.

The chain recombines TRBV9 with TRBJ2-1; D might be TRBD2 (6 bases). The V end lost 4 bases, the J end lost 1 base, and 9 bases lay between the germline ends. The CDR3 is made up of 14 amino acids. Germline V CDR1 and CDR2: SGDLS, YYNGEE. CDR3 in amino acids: CASSSGGSYNEQFF. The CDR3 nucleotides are TGTGCCAGCAGCTCCGGAGGGTCCTACAATGAGCAGTTCTTC. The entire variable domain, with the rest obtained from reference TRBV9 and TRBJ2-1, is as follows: DSGVTQTPKHLITATGQRVTLRCSPRSGDLSVYWYQQSLDQGLQFLIQYYNGEERAKGNILERFSAQQFPDLHSELNLSSLELGDSALYFCASSSGGSYNEQFFGPGTRLTVL.

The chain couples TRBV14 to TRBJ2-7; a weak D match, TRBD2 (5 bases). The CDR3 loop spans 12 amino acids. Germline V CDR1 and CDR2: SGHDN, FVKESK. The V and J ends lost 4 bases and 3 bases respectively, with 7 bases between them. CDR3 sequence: CASSPGNYEQYF. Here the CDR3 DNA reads TGTGCCAGCAGCCCCGGGAACTACGAGCAGTACTTC.

The CDR3 bases are TGTGCCAGCAGTTACTCGTCGGGGAGGTCCTACGAGCAGTACTTC. Encoded protein: CASSYSSGRSYEQYF. The chain uses TRBV6-5 and TRBJ2-7, with D possibly TRBD2 on 6 matching bases. The CDR3 is 15 residues long. Per the germline V gene, CDR1 is MNHEY and CDR2 is SVGAGI. V lost 0 bases to trimming and J lost 1 base, with 10 bases between them.

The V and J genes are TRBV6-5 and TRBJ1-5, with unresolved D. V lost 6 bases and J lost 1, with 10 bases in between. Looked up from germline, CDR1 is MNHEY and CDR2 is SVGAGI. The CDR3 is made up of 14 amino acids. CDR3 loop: CASSLGDSNQPQHF. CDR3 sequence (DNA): TGTGCCAGCAGCCTAGGAGACAGCAATCAGCCCCAGCATTTT.

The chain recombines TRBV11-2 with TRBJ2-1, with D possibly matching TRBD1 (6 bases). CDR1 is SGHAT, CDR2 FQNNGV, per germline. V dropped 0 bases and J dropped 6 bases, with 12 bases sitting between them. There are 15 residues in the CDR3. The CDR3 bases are TGTGCCAGCAGCTTAGAGTCCTTGGGGGCCAATGAGCAGTTCTTC. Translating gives CASSLESLGANEQFF.

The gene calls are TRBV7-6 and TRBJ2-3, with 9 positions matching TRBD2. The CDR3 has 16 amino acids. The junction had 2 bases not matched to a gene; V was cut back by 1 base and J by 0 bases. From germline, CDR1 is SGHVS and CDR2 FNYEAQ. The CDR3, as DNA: TGTGCCAGCAGCTTAGGCGGGAGGGTTAGCACAGATACGCAGTATTTT. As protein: CASSLGGRVSTDTQYF.

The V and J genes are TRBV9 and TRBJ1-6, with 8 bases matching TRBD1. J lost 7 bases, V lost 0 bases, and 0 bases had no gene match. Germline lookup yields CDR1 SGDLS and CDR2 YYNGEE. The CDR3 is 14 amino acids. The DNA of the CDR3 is TGTGCCAGCAGCGTAGGACAGGGGAATTCACCCCTCCACTTT. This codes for CASSVGQGNSPLHF.

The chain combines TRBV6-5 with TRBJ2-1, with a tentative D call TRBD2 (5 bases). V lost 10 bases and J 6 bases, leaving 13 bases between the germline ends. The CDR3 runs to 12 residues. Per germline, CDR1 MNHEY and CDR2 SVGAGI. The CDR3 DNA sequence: TGTGCCACTAGCAGAGGGAGCAATGAGCAGTTCTTC. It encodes CATSRGSNEQFF.

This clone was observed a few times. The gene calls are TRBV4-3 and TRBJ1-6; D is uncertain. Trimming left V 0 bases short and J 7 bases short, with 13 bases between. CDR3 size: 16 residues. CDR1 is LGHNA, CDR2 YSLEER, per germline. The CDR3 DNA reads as TGCGCCAGCAGCCAAGAACTTCACAGCTGGAATTCACCCCTCCACTTT. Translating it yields CASSQELHSWNSPLHF.